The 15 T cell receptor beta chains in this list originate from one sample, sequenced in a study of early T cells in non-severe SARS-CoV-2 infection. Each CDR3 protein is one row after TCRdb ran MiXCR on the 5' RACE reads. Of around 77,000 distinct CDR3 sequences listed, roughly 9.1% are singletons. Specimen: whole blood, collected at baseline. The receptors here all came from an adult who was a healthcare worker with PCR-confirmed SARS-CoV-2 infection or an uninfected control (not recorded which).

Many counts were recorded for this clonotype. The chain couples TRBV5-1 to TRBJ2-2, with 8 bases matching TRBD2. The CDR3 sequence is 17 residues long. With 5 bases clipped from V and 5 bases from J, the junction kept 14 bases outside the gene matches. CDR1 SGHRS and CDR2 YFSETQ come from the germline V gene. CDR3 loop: CASSSQGAGALTGELFF. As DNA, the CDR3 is TGCGCCAGCAGTTCCCAAGGAGCGGGGGCGCTAACCGGGGAGCTGTTTTTT.

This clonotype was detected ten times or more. The CDR3 DNA sequence: TGCGCCAGCAGCCAAGAGGCGGGACAGGGGGCCACCGGGGAGCTGTTTTTT. It yields the protein CASSQEAGQGATGELFF. The V and J genes are TRBV4-3 and TRBJ2-2, with 12 bases matching TRBD1. V was pared by 0 bases and J by 4 bases, with 3 bases of the junction left unmatched. The CDR3 runs 17 residues. From germline, CDR1 is LGHNA and CDR2 YSLEER.

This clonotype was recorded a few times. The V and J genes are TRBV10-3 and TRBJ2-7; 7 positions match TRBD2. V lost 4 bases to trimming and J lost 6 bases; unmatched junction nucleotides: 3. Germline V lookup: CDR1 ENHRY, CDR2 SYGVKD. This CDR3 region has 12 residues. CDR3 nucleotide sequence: TGTGCCATCAGTGGCGGGGGTCTCGAGCAGTACTTC. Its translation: CAISGGGLEQYF.

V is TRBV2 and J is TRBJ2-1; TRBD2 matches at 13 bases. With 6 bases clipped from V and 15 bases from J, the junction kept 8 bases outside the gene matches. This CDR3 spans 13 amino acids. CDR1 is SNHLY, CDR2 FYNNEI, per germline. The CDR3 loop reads CASSRTSGGAVFF. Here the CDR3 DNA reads TGTGCCAGCAGCCGAACTAGCGGGGGGGCGGTGTTCTTC. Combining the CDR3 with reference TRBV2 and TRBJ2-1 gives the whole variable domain EPEVTQTPSHQVTQMGQEVILRCVPISNHLYFYWYRQILGQKVEFLVSFYNNEISEKSEIFDDQFSVERPDGSNFTLKIRSTKLEDSAMYFCASSRTSGGAVFFGPGTRLTVL.

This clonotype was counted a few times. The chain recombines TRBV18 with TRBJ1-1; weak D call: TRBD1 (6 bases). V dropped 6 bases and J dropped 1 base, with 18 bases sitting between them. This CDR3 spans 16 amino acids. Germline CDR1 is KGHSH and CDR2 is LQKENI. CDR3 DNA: TGTGCCAGCTCCCTGCATGGGGGACAAGAGAACACTGAAGCTTTCTTT. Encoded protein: CASSLHGGQENTEAFF.

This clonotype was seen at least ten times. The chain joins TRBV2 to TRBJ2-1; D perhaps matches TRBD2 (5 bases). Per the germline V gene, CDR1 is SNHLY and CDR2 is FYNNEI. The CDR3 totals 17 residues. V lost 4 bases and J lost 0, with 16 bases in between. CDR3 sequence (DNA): TGTGCCAGCAGTGTATTAGGAGAGGGAAACTCCTACAATGAGCAGTTCTTC. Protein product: CASSVLGEGNSYNEQFF.

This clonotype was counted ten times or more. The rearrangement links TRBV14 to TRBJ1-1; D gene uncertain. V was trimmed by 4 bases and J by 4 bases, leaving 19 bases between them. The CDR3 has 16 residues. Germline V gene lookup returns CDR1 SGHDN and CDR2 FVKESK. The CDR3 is CASSPTRRGRGTEAFF. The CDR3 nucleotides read TGTGCCAGCAGCCCTACCCGTCGGGGAAGAGGCACTGAAGCTTTCTTT. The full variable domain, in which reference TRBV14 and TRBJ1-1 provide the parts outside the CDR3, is EAGVTQFPSHSVIEKGQTVTLRCDPISGHDNLYWYRRVMGKEIKFLLHFVKESKQDESGMPNNRFLAERTGGTYSTLKVQPAELEDSGVYFCASSPTRRGRGTEAFFGQGTRLTVV.

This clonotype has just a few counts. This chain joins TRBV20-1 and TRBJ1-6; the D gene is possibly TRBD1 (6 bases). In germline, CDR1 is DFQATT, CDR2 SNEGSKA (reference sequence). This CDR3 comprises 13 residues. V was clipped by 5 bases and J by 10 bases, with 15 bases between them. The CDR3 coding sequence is TGCAGTGCTTCACAGGGAGTTGAGTCACCCCTCCACTTT. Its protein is CSASQGVESPLHF.

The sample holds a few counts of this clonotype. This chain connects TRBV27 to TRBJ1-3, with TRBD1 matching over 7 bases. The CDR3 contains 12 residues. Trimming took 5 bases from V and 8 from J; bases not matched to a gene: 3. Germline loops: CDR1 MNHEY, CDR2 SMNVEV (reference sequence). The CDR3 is CASSGTGDTIYF. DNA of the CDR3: TGTGCCAGCAGTGGAACAGGGGACACCATATATTTT.

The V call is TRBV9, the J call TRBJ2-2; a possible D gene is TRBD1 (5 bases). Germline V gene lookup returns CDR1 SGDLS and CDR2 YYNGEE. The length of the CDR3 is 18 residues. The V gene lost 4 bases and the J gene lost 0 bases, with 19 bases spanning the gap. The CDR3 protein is CASSPLLGAQANTGELFF. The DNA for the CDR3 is TGTGCCAGCAGCCCGTTACTTGGGGCCCAAGCGAACACCGGGGAGCTGTTTTTT.

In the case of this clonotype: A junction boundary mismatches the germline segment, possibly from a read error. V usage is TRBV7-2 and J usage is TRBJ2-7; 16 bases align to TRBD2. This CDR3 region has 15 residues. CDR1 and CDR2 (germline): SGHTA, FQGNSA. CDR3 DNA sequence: TGTGCCAGCAGCCCCGCCGGGACTAGCGGGGGGGCACCACCCTTC. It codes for CASSPAGTSGGAPPF.

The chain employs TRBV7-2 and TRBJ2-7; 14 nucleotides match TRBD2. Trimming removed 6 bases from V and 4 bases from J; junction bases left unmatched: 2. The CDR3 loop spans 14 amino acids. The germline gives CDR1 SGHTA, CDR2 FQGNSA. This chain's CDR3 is CASSRLAGGYEQYF. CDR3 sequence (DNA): TGTGCCAGCAGTCGACTAGCGGGGGGGTACGAGCAGTACTTC.

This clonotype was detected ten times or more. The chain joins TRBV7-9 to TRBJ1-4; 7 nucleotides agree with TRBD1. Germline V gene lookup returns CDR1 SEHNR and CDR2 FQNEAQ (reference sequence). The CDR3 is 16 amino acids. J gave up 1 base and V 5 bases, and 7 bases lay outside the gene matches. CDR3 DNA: TGTGCCAGCAGCAAGACAGGGAAACGAACTAATGAAAAACTGTTTTTT. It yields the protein CASSKTGKRTNEKLFF.

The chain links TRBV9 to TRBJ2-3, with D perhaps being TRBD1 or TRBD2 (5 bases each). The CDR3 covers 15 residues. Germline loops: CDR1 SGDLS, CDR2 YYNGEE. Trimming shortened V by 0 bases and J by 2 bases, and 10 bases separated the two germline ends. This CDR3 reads CASSVAGTTTDTQYF. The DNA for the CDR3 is TGTGCCAGCAGCGTAGCCGGGACGACCACAGATACGCAGTATTTT.

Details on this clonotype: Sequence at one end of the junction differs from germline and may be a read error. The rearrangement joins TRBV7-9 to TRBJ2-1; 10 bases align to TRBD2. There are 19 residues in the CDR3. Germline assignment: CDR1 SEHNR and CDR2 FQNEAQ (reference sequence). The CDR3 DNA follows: TGTGCCAGCAGCCCCCGGGGGCTAGCGGGGGAAGGTGTCTACAATGAGCAGATCTTC. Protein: CASSPRGLAGEGVYNEQIF.